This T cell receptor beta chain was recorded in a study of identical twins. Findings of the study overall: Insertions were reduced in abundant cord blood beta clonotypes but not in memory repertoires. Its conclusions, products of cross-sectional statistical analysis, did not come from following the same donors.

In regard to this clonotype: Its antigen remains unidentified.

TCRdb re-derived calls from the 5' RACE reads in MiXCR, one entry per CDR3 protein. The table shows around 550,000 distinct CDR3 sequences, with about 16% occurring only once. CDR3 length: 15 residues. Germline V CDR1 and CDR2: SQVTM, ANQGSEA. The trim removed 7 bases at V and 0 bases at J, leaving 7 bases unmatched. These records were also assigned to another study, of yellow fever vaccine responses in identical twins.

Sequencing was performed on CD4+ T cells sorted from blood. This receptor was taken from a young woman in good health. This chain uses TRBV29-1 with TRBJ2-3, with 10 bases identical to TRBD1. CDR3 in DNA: TGCAGCGCCGAAGGGGACAGGGGAAGCACAGATACGCAGTATTTT. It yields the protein CSAEGDRGSTDTQYF.